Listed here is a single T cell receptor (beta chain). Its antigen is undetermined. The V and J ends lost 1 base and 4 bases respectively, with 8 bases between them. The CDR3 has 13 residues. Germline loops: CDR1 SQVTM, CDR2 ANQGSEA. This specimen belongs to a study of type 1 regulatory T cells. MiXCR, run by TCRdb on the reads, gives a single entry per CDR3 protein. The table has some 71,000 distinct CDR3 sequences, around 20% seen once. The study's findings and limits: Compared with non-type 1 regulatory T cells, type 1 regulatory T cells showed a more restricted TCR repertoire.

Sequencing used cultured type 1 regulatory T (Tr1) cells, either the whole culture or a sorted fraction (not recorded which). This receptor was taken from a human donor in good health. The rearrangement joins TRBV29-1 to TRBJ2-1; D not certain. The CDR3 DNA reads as TGCAGCGTTGAAGGTTCCTTTTACAATGAGCAGTTCTTC. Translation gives CSVEGSFYNEQFF.